One and the same sample provided the 29 T cell receptor beta chains below, sequenced in a study of regulatory T cells. Their cognate antigens are unknown. Overall study findings and caveats: Hydrophobic residues at CDR3 positions 6 and 7 were enriched in conventional CD4+ T cells of CD3G-deficient patients.

Primers: 52 TRBV forward and 13 TRBJ reverse. Produced via immunoSEQ multiplex PCR; TCRdb's table is partial and in-frame only. Among some 15,000 clones, roughly 88% were seen once, and the ten largest hold more than 7%. Sequencing used conventional CD4+ T cells sorted from blood. The receptors come from a person in their thirties with CD3G deficiency.

V is TRBV6-1 and J is TRBJ1-2; D is unclear. Germline lookup yields CDR1 MNHNS and CDR2 SASEGT. The CDR3 runs 13 residues. Trimming stripped 4 bases from V and 3 bases from J, with 9 bases between. The DNA of the CDR3 is TGTGCCAGCAGTGCATCAGGTGACTATGGCTACACCTTC. This translates into CASSASGDYGYTF.

Regarding this clone: At one of its ends the junction is not consistent with the germline gene, which may arise from a read error. The chain uses TRBV28 and TRBJ1-6; possible D gene TRBD1, 5 bases. The CDR3 extends over 15 amino acids. The germline CDR1 and CDR2 sequences are MDHEN and SYDVKM. The CDR3 sequence is CAGSLGDREGSPLHF. In DNA form, the CDR3 reads TGTGCCGGCAGTTTGGGGGATAGAGAGGGTTCACCCCTCCACTTT.

The J gene is TRBJ2-2, the V gene TRBV7-9, with D possibly being TRBD1 (6 bases). Trimming stripped 5 bases from V and 1 base from J, with 8 bases between. Germline CDR1 and CDR2: SEHNR and FQNEAQ (reference sequence). This CDR3 has 14 residues. The CDR3 DNA sequence: TGTGCCAGCAGCATGACAGGGAACACCGGGGAGCTGTTTTTT. Translated, it gives CASSMTGNTGELFF.

The rearrangement links TRBV6-1 to TRBJ2-7; D may be TRBD2 (6 bases). The CDR3 consists of 15 residues. The germline CDR1 and CDR2 sequences are MNHNS and SASEGT. V was trimmed by 7 bases and J by 0 bases, leaving 16 bases between them. CDR3 bases: TGTGCCAGCATGAAATCGGCCGGGGGCTCCTACGAGCAGTACTTC. Protein product: CASMKSAGGSYEQYF.

About this clone itself: Other nucleotide sequences from this sample produce the same CDR3. This chain links TRBV6-6 with TRBJ2-2; 11 nucleotides agree with TRBD1. Germline assignment: CDR1 MNHNY and CDR2 SVGAGI (reference sequence). The CDR3 has 15 residues. Unmatched junction bases numbered 7, after V lost 8 bases and J lost 5 bases. This chain's CDR3 is CASSRDRGRTGELFF. The CDR3 DNA follows: TGTGCCAGCTCCAGGGACAGGGGGAGGACCGGGGAGCTGTTTTTT.

The J gene is TRBJ1-1, the V gene TRBV5-1, with TRBD1 as a possible D gene (6 bases). V lost 5 bases and J lost 1, with 12 bases in between. Germline V gene data show CDR1 as SGHRS and CDR2 as YFSETQ. CDR3 size: 14 residues. CDR3 sequence: CASRPGAGNTEAFF. Written as DNA, the CDR3 is TGCGCCAGCAGACCAGGGGCCGGGAACACTGAAGCTTTCTTT.

The rearrangement links TRBV7-8 to TRBJ2-1; tentative D call: TRBD2 (5 bases). CDR3 length equals 15 residues. V was clipped by 3 bases and J by 3 bases, with 12 bases between them. Germline-derived CDR1 and CDR2 are SGHVS and FQNEAQ. CDR3 amino acids: CASSFGLSFYNEQFF. Written as DNA, the CDR3 is TGTGCCAGCAGCTTCGGACTTTCCTTCTACAATGAGCAGTTCTTC.

The sample holds one count of this clone. This rearrangement joins TRBV5-1 to TRBJ2-1, with 13 bases aligning to TRBD2. CDR1 SGHRS and CDR2 YFSETQ come from the germline V gene. V was clipped by 6 bases and J by 7 bases; unmatched bases: 7. The CDR3 extends over 15 amino acids. This CDR3 is CASNEGLAGLNEQFF. In DNA, the CDR3 is TGCGCCAGCAACGAGGGACTAGCGGGATTGAATGAGCAGTTCTTC.

The V call is TRBV30, the J call TRBJ2-1; 9 bases align to TRBD2. After removal of 4 bases from V and 10 bases from J, the junction contained 8 bases not matched to a gene. This CDR3 has 13 amino acids. Germline V gene lookup returns CDR1 GTSNPN and CDR2 SVGIG (reference sequence). The CDR3 DNA reads as TGTGCCTGGAACCCTAGCGGGGCGGGGGAGCAGTTCTTC. Its protein product is CAWNPSGAGEQFF.

The chain couples TRBV7-2 to TRBJ2-7; TRBD2 is a possible D gene (7 bases). From germline, CDR1 is SGHTA and CDR2 FQGNSA. There are 16 residues in the CDR3. Trimming removed 0 bases at V and 2 bases at J, with 14 bases between. The CDR3, as DNA: TGTGCCAGCAGCTTAGCGGGGGAGGGGGGAGCCTACGAGCAGTACTTC. It yields the protein CASSLAGEGGAYEQYF.

This clone came up a few times. The J gene is TRBJ2-5, the V gene TRBV5-1; 12 positions match TRBD2. The CDR3 extends over 15 amino acids. V shed 2 bases, J shed 7 bases, and the junction held 6 bases outside the gene matches. Per germline, CDR1 SGHRS and CDR2 YFSETQ. The CDR3 coding sequence is TGCGCCAGCAGCTTAAGACTAGCGGGAGTGGGGACCCAGTACTTC. Translation gives CASSLRLAGVGTQYF.

This clone was counted a single time. The genes are TRBV6-1 and TRBJ2-5, with TRBD2 matching over 8 bases. The J call could be wrong; TRBJ2-7 is a better fit for the DNA end. Germline values: CDR1 MNHNS, CDR2 SASEGT. This CDR3 is built from 17 residues. The CDR3 is CASSEAGSGIKLYEQYF. The DNA for the CDR3 is TGTGCCAGCAGTGAAGCTGGTAGCGGGATTAAATTATACGAGCAGTACTTC.

This clone appeared a single time. V is TRBV18 and J is TRBJ2-3; 8 bases are a match to TRBD2. V lost 3 bases, J lost 1 base, and 12 bases stayed unmatched. Germline CDR1 is KGHSH and CDR2 is LQKENI. The CDR3 contains 18 residues. CDR3 DNA sequence: TGTGCCAGCTCACCGCAAGCCCCGGGACTAGTTGGCACAGATACGCAGTATTTT. It translates to CASSPQAPGLVGTDTQYF. Variable domain in full (rest from reference TRBV18 and TRBJ2-3): NAGVMQNPRHLVRRRGQEARLRCSPMKGHSHVYWYRQLPEEGLKFMVYLQKENIIDESGMPKERFSAEFPKEGPSILRIQQVVRGDSAAYFCASSPQAPGLVGTDTQYFGPGTRLTVL.

The chain has TRBV4-1 and TRBJ2-1, with D unclear. The CDR3 runs to 14 residues. The V and J ends lost 0 bases and 8 bases respectively, with 11 bases between them. Germline values: CDR1 MGHRA, CDR2 YSYEKL. As DNA, the CDR3 is TGCGCCAGCAGCCAAGATTTTCAGGTTGATGAGCAGTTCTTC. It codes for CASSQDFQVDEQFF.

J is TRBJ2-7 and V is TRBV18, with D uncertain. Germline values: CDR1 KGHSH, CDR2 LQKENI. The V gene lost 3 bases and the J gene lost 6 bases, with 12 bases spanning the gap. This CDR3 region has 13 residues. The CDR3 sequence is CASSPVSMGEQYF. The CDR3 nucleotides are TGTGCCAGCTCACCGGTTTCGATGGGCGAGCAGTACTTC.

The chain has TRBV28 and TRBJ2-7; 7 positions agree with TRBD1. This CDR3 region has 13 residues. V was pared by 5 bases and J by 3 bases, with 4 bases of the junction left unmatched. In germline, CDR1 is MDHEN, CDR2 SYDVKM. CDR3 coding DNA: TGTGCCAGCAGTCTGAGACAGGGCTACGAGCAGTACTTC. The encoded protein is CASSLRQGYEQYF.

This chain uses TRBV9 with TRBJ1-5; unclear D gene. Trimming took off 6 bases at V and 7 bases at J, with 23 bases between the two ends. The germline CDR1 and CDR2 sequences are SGDLS and YYNGEE. CDR3 length equals 16 residues. CDR3 DNA: TGTGCCAGCATCCCTGGGCCCAGGAACTTACGGCAGCCCCAGCATTTT. Amino acids: CASIPGPRNLRQPQHF.

CDR3 in amino acids: CATAPRTGWDEKLFF. CDR3 sequence (DNA): TGTGCCACCGCACCTCGGACAGGGTGGGATGAAAAACTGTTTTTT. The chain uses TRBV6-1 and TRBJ1-4; 8 nucleotides line up with TRBD1. The J segment lost 6 bases and the V segment lost 10 bases, leaving 13 bases of the junction unmatched. Per the germline V gene, CDR1 is MNHNS and CDR2 is SASEGT. The CDR3 length is 15 residues.

Only one count was recorded for this clone. The chain links TRBV6-1 to TRBJ1-5; D is uncertain. CDR1 and CDR2 from the germline V gene are MNHNS and SASEGT. Between the trimmed V and J ends, which lost 2 bases and 2 bases, there was a span of 13 bases. The CDR3 is 16 residues long. The CDR3 DNA is TGTGCCAGCAGTGAAAACCGGGGAACAGGCAATCAGCCCCAGCATTTT. Protein: CASSENRGTGNQPQHF.

The DNA for the CDR3 is TGTGCCAGCAGCCAAAGGGCAGGACATCGAGGCTACACCTTC. Protein product: CASSQRAGHRGYTF. V and J are TRBV28 and TRBJ1-2, with D maybe TRBD1 (5 bases). This CDR3 region has 14 residues. V lost 6 bases and J lost 8, with 19 bases in between. The germline V gene encodes CDR1 MDHEN and CDR2 SYDVKM.

The table lists this clone with a few counts. V is TRBV6-1 and J is TRBJ1-4, with D perhaps matching TRBD1 (6 bases). The V gene's germline CDR1 is MNHNS and CDR2 SASEGT. V gave up 6 bases and J gave up 3 bases, with 14 bases separating them. This CDR3 region has 15 residues. The CDR3 region is CASSVLGAPNEKLFF. As DNA, the CDR3 is TGTGCCAGCAGCGTCCTGGGGGCACCTAATGAAAAACTGTTTTTT.

This CDR3 reads CASSSRTGRYNEQFF. In nucleotides, the CDR3 is TGTGCCAGCAGTTCTCGGACAGGGCGTTACAATGAGCAGTTCTTC. The V call is TRBV6-1, the J call TRBJ2-1; TRBD1 matches 8 bases. The CDR3 spans 15 residues. After removal of 5 bases from V and 4 bases from J, the junction contained 7 bases not matched to a gene. From germline, CDR1 is MNHNS and CDR2 SASEGT.

This clone has only one observation. The J gene is TRBJ2-7, the V gene TRBV28; D perhaps matches TRBD1 (5 bases). V shed 3 bases and J shed 2 bases, with 11 bases lying between them. Germline V CDR1 and CDR2: MDHEN, SYDVKM. This CDR3 has 14 amino acids. The CDR3 DNA is TGTGCCAGCAGTTTTGGGCAGGGAACCTACGAGCAGTACTTC. Amino acids: CASSFGQGTYEQYF.

The rearrangement joins TRBV6-6 to TRBJ1-1; tentative D call: TRBD1 (5 bases). The ends were cut back, 9 bases at V and 1 base at J, with 15 bases in the middle. Germline CDR1 is MNHNY and CDR2 is SVGAGI (reference sequence). There are 14 residues in the CDR3. The CDR3, as DNA: TGTGCCAGTGGGGCGGGGGGTCGGAACACTGAAGCTTTCTTT. Its translation is CASGAGGRNTEAFF.

This chain links TRBV28 with TRBJ2-5; 12 bases are shared with TRBD2. The end of the DNA aligns better with TRBJ2-7, so the J call may be wrong. Germline CDR1 and CDR2: MDHEN and SYDVKM. The CDR3 consists of 15 residues. CDR3 loop: CASSPGLAGKYEQYF. The CDR3 nucleotides are TGTGCCAGCAGTCCAGGACTAGCGGGGAAGTACGAGCAGTACTTC.

J is TRBJ2-5 and V is TRBV5-1; D not resolved. Trimming stripped 0 bases from V and 5 bases from J, with 11 bases between. CDR1 is SGHRS and CDR2 is YFSETQ in the germline V gene. CDR3 size: 14 residues. Here the CDR3 DNA reads TGCGCCAGCAGCTTGGCCCTCCCCGGGGAGACCCAGTACTTC. Translated: CASSLALPGETQYF.

This clone showed up just once. This sequence joins TRBV28 and TRBJ2-1; 9 bases are a match to TRBD2. Germline V gene lookup returns CDR1 MDHEN and CDR2 SYDVKM. V shed 6 bases, J shed 6 bases, and the junction held 6 bases outside the gene matches. The CDR3 has 14 residues. The CDR3 is CASRSGGPVNEQFF. The CDR3 DNA sequence: TGTGCCAGCAGGAGCGGGGGGCCAGTCAATGAGCAGTTCTTC.

The V and J genes are TRBV11-2 and TRBJ2-4; TRBD2 might be the D (7 bases). The germline CDR1 and CDR2 sequences are SGHAT and FQNNGV. The CDR3 runs 16 residues. The V gene lost 3 bases and the J gene lost 2 bases, with 14 bases spanning the gap. CDR3 region: CASSLGEGGSKNIQYF. CDR3 sequence (DNA): TGTGCCAGCAGCTTGGGAGAGGGGGGGTCCAAAAACATTCAGTACTTC. Drawing the rest from reference TRBV11-2 and TRBJ2-4, the complete variable domain is EAGVAQSPRYKIIEKRQSVAFWCNPISGHATLYWYQQILGQGPKLLIQFQNNGVVDDSQLPKDRFSAERLKGVDSTLKIQPAKLEDSAVYLCASSLGEGGSKNIQYFGAGTRLSVL.

This rearrangement joins TRBV6-6 to TRBJ2-7; D remains ambiguous. The CDR3 has 11 amino acids. The V gene lost 2 bases and the J gene lost 7 bases, with 6 bases spanning the gap. Germline lookup yields CDR1 MNHNY and CDR2 SVGAGI (reference sequence). The CDR3 DNA sequence: TGTGCCAGCAGTTACGGGATGGAGCAGTACTTC. Protein sequence: CASSYGMEQYF.